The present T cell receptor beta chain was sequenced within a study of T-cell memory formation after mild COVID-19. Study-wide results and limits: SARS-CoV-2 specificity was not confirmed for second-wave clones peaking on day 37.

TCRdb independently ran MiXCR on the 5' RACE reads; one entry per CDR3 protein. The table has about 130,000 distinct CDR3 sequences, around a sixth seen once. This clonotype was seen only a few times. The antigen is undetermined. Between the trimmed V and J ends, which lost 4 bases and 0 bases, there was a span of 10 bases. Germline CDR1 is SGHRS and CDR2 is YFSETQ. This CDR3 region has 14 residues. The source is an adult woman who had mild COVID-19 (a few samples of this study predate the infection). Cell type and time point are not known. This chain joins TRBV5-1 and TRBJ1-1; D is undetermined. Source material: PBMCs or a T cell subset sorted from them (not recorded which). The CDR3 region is CASSLIRMNTEAFF. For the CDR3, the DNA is TGCGCCAGCAGCCTCATACGAATGAACACTGAAGCTTTCTTT.